The sequence of this T cell receptor (beta chain) was determined in a study of CD8 T cells in ankylosing spondylitis. Preparation of TCR beta libraries was done by quantitative 5'-RACE with molecular barcodes. One entry per CDR3 protein results from TCRdb running MiXCR on the 5' RACE reads. The sample carries approximately 140,000 distinct CDR3 sequences, about 8% recorded once. General observations from the study: In ankylosing spondylitis patients, matched synovial fluid reportedly showed significant enrichment of disease-linked clones. As for the disease-linked clones, they showed a CD8+ phenotype and occurred at relatively low frequencies in peripheral blood. Blood of patients with ankylosing spondylitis appeared to be characterized by a TCR beta motif of several highly homologous variants.

This clonotype came up a few times. Its antigen is still unknown. Trimming shortened V by 3 bases and J by 0 bases, and 3 bases separated the two germline ends. Germline V CDR1 and CDR2: MNHEY, SMNVEV (reference sequence). The length of the CDR3 is 13 residues. This chain uses TRBV27 with TRBJ2-4; D remains ambiguous. The TCR sequence derives from a male donor with ankylosing spondylitis. Material for sequencing was synovial fluid, either unsorted or a sorted T cell fraction (not recorded which). The CDR3 sequence: CASSLAAKNIQYF. As DNA, the CDR3 is TGTGCCAGCAGTTTGGCAGCCAAAAACATTCAGTACTTC.